These 13 T cell receptor beta chains were all obtained from the same sample, sequenced in a study of neurological immune-mediated disorders (dated by TCRdb to about 2019). The time point label on this specimen signifies: longitudinal time-point 3. Libraries were made using 5' RACE. TCRdb shows the sequencer as Illumina HiSeq 2500. The raw public reads went through TCRdb reprocessing: fastp at Q25, MiXCR clone calling, in-frame beta chains kept. Identical CDR3 protein sequences are pooled into one entry, listed with their most common genes and DNA. Across this sample there are around 49,000 distinct CDR3 sequences, with about an eighth seen only once. Of the sample, roughly 10% is held by the ten largest clones. Sequencing input: PBMCs. Source of these receptors: a male donor with HTLV-1-associated myelopathy (HAM/TSP).

This clonotype was recorded many times. The chain joins TRBV6-5 to TRBJ1-4, with TRBD1 identical over 8 bases. The CDR3 length is 15 residues. Germline V gene lookup returns CDR1 MNHEY and CDR2 SVGAGI. J was trimmed by 5 bases and V by 5 bases; bases with no gene match: 7. CDR3 in DNA: TGTGCCAGCAGTCGCCGGGACAGGAGAAATGAAAAACTGTTTTTT. As protein: CASSRRDRRNEKLFF.

Ten or more counts support this clonotype. The genes are TRBV5-1 and TRBJ1-1, with a tentative D call TRBD1 (5 bases). Germline values: CDR1 SGHRS, CDR2 YFSETQ. The CDR3 is 16 amino acids. V was cut by 0 bases and J by 0 bases, with 12 bases left in between. CDR3 sequence reads: CASSLGAGGVNTEAFF. The DNA for the CDR3 is TGCGCCAGCAGCTTGGGGGCGGGAGGGGTGAACACTGAAGCTTTCTTT.

Ten or more counts support this clonotype. The chain recombines TRBV7-9 with TRBJ1-6, with 10 positions matching TRBD1. V was clipped by 2 bases and J by 10 bases; unmatched bases: 5. Germline values: CDR1 SEHNR, CDR2 FQNEAQ (reference sequence). The CDR3 is 15 residues long. DNA of the CDR3: TGTGCCAGCAGCTTACTACCGGGACAGGGGTCACCCCTCCACTTT. Protein: CASSLLPGQGSPLHF.

The chain carries TRBV20-1 and TRBJ1-2; TRBD1 might be the D (5 bases). Trimming removed 2 bases from V and 7 bases from J, with 20 bases in between. The germline CDR1 and CDR2 sequences are DFQATT and SNEGSKA (reference sequence). The CDR3 has 15 amino acids. The CDR3 DNA reads as TGCAGTGCTAGACCTAGGGGAAGCCTAAGGATTGGCTACACCTTC. Translating it yields CSARPRGSLRIGYTF.

This rearrangement joins TRBV5-4 to TRBJ2-4; TRBD1 matches at 7 bases. The length of the CDR3 is 14 residues. In germline, CDR1 is SGHNT, CDR2 YYREEE (reference sequence). J was trimmed by 1 base and V by 2 bases; bases with no gene match: 0. CDR3 nucleotide sequence: TGTGCCAGCAGCTTACAGGGGGCCAAAAACATTCAGTACTTC. Its protein is CASSLQGAKNIQYF.

Many counts were recorded for this clonotype. The chain joins TRBV2 to TRBJ2-1; D is ambiguous. The CDR3 loop spans 13 amino acids. The V end lost 1 base, the J end lost 8 bases, and 9 bases lay between the germline ends. The germline V gene has CDR1 SNHLY and CDR2 FYNNEI. This chain's CDR3 is CASSEEVGDEQFF. DNA for the CDR3: TGTGCCAGCAGTGAAGAGGTTGGCGATGAGCAGTTCTTC. Drawing the rest from reference TRBV2 and TRBJ2-1, the complete variable domain is EPEVTQTPSHQVTQMGQEVILRCVPISNHLYFYWYRQILGQKVEFLVSFYNNEISEKSEIFDDQFSVERPDGSNFTLKIRSTKLEDSAMYFCASSEEVGDEQFFGPGTRLTVL.

This clonotype came up a few times. The rearrangement uses TRBV5-1 and TRBJ2-2; no reliable D call. V lost 1 base to trimming and J lost 0 bases, with 4 bases between them. This CDR3 spans 14 amino acids. Germline CDR1 is SGHRS and CDR2 is YFSETQ. The CDR3 bases are TGCGCCAGCAGCTTGCGGGCGAACACCGGGGAGCTGTTTTTT. This sequence encodes CASSLRANTGELFF.

Many counts were recorded for this clonotype. The chain carries TRBV18 and TRBJ1-2; the match to TRBD1 covers 7 bases. The CDR3 loop spans 16 amino acids. J gave up 0 bases and V 0 bases, and 4 bases lay outside the gene matches. CDR1 and CDR2 from the germline V gene are KGHSH and LQKENI. The DNA for the CDR3 is TGTGCCAGCTCACCACCGTCGACAGGGTCTAACTATGGCTACACCTTC. Translation gives CASSPPSTGSNYGYTF.

This clonotype has a count of ten or more. The V gene is TRBV12-3 or TRBV12-4, the J gene TRBJ1-1; D is undetermined. Trimming removed 4 bases at V and 9 bases at J, with 12 bases between. The CDR3 has 12 residues. The CDR3 coding sequence is TGTGCCAGCAGTTCTCGACTCGCCCAAGCTTTCTTT. As protein: CASSSRLAQAFF.

This clonotype was detected many times. Its ends do not fully match the called genes, so a read error is possible. V and J are TRBV20-1 and TRBJ2-7; TRBD1 matches 10 bases. CDR1 is DFQATT, CDR2 SNEGSKA, per germline (reference sequence). This CDR3 region has 15 residues. The CDR3 bases are TGCAGTGTAGGGACAGGGGTCCCACCCTCCTTCGAGCAGTACTTC. As protein: CSVGTGVPPSFEQYF.

This clonotype showed up many times. The chain couples TRBV7-9 to TRBJ1-4; possibly TRBD1 for D (5 bases). The length of the CDR3 is 16 residues. Germline V CDR1 and CDR2: SEHNR, FQNEAQ (reference sequence). V shed 5 bases and J shed 8 bases, with 21 bases lying between them. Written as DNA, the CDR3 is TGTGCCAGCAGCCCAGGACCAAGGGGCAAGAGAGAAAAACTGTTTTTT. Its translation: CASSPGPRGKREKLFF.

This clonotype was observed many times. V and J are TRBV12-3 or TRBV12-4 and TRBJ2-1; 10 positions agree with TRBD1. CDR3 length: 15 residues. Germline trimming cut 5 bases from V and 6 bases from J; bases unmatched to any gene: 7. In DNA form, the CDR3 reads TGTGCCAGCAGTCCCGGGACAGGGGTAGGCAATGAGCAGTTCTTC. Protein: CASSPGTGVGNEQFF.

This clonotype was detected many times. This chain links TRBV12-3 or TRBV12-4 with TRBJ2-7; D unclear. V gave up 6 bases and J gave up 0 bases, with 9 bases separating them. The CDR3 consists of 13 residues. The CDR3 coding sequence is TGTGCCAGCAGGACCGATAGCTCCTACGAGCAGTACTTC. Its translation: CASRTDSSYEQYF.